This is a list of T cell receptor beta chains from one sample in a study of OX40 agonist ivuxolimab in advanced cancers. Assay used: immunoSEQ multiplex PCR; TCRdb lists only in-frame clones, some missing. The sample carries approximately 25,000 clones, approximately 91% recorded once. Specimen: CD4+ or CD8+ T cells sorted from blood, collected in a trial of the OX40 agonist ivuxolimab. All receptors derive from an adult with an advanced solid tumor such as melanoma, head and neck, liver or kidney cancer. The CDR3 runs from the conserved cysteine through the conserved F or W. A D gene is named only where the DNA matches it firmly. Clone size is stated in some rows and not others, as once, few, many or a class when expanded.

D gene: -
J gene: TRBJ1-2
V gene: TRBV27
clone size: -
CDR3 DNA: TGTGCCAGCAGTCCAACACCAGTCTATGGCTACACCTTC
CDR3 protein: CASSPTPVYGYTF

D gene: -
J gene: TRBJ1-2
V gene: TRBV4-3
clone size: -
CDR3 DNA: TGCGCCAGCAGCCAAGACAGGGGAGAGGAATATGGCTACACCTTC
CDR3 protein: CASSQDRGEEYGYTF

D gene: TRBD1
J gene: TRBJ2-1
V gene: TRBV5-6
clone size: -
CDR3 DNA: TGTGCCAGCAGCTGGGGACAGGGGGCCGATGAGCAGTTCTTC
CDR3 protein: CASSWGQGADEQFF

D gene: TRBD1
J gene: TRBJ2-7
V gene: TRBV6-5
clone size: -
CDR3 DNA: TGTGCCAGCAGATCGACAGGGGGTACCTACGAGCAGTACTTC
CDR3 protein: CASRSTGGTYEQYF

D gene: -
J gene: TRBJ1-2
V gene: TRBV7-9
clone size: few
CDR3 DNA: TGTGCCAGCAGCTTAGCAGAGTATGGCTACACCTTC
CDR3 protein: CASSLAEYGYTF

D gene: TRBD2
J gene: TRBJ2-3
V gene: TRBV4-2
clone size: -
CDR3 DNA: TGTGCCAGCAGCCAAGAGCGGGAGGGACCCACAGATACGCAGTATTTT
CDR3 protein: CASSQEREGPTDTQYF

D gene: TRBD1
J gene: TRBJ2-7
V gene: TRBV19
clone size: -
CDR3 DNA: TGTGCCAGTACCGGGACAGGGGAGAGCGAGCAGTACTTC
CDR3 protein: CASTGTGESEQYF

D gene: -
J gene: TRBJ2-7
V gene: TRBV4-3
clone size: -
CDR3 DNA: TGCGCCAGCAGCCAATCCCGGGTCGGGGAGCAGTACTTC
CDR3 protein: CASSQSRVGEQYF

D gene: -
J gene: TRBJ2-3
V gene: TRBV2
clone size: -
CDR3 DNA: TGTGCCAGCAGTGAAAATTCGGGAGATACGCAGTATTTT
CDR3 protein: CASSENSGDTQYF

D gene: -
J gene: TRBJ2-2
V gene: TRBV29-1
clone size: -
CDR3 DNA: TGCAGCGCTAAGGGGGCTAGCGGCTTCTCCGCGAACACCGGGGAGCTGTTTTTT
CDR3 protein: CSAKGASGFSANTGELFF

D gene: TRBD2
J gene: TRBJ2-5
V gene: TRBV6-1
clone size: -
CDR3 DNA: TGTGCCAGCAGTGAATCAGCGGGGAGGGAGACCCAGTACTTC
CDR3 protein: CASSESAGRETQYF

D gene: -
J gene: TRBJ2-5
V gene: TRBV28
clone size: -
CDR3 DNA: TGTGCCAGCAGTTTAGAATCCCTAGAGACCCAGTACTTC
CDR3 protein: CASSLESLETQYF

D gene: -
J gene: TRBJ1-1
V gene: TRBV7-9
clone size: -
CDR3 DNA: TGTGCCAGCAGCTTAGTAGCTGAAGCTTTCTTT
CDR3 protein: CASSLVAEAFF

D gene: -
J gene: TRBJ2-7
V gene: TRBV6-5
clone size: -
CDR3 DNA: TGTGCCAGCATGCAGGGAAGGTTC
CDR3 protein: CASMQGRF

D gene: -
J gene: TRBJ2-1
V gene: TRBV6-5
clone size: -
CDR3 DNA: TGTGCCAGCAGTTATGGATGGCTGGGTGAGCAGTTCTTC
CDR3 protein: CASSYGWLGEQFF

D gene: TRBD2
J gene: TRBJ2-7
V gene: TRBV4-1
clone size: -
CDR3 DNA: TGCGCCAGCAGCCAAGAAGGGACTAGGAACGAGCAGTACTTC
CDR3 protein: CASSQEGTRNEQYF

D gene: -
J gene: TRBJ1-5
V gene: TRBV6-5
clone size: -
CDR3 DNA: TGTGCCAGCAGTTCAAGAGATCAGCCCCAGCATTTT
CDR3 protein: CASSSRDQPQHF

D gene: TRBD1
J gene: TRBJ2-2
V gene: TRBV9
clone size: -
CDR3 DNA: TGTGCCAGCAGCGTAGGGAGATGGGGACAGGGGAACACCGGGGAGCTGTTTTTT
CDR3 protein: CASSVGRWGQGNTGELFF

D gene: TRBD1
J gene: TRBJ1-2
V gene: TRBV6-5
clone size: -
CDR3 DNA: TGTGCCAGCAGTCACCGGGACAGAATGACTGGCTACACCTTC
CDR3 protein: CASSHRDRMTGYTF

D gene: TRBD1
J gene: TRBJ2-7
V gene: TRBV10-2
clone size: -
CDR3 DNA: TGCGCCATCCGAGGGACAGGGGGCCCCTACGAGCAGTACTTC
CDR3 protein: CAIRGTGGPYEQYF

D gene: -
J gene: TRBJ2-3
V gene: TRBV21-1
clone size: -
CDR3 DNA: TGTGCCAGCAGCAAAGGTAGAGATACGCAGTATTTT
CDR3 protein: CASSKGRDTQYF

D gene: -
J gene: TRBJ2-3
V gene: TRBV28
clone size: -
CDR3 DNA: TGTGCCAGCAGTTTAATCGGGGAAAGGGATACGCAGTATTTT
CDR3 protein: CASSLIGERDTQYF

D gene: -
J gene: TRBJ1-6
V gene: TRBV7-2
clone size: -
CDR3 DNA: TGTGCCAGCAGCTTCAACTGGCGGAGCTCCTATAATTCACCCCTCCACTTT
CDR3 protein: CASSFNWRSSYNSPLHF

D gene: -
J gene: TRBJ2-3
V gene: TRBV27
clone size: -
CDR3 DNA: TGTGCCAGCAGTGTAGCGAGAGATACGCAGTATTTT
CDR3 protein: CASSVARDTQYF

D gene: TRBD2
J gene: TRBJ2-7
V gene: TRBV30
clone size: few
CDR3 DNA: TGTGCCTGGGGGTTTAGCGGGAACTCCTACGAGCAGTACTTC
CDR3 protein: CAWGFSGNSYEQYF

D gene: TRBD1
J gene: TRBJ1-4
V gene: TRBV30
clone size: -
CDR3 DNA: TGTGCCTGGAGTGTAGGGACAGGGGAAGAGTTTGGTGAAAAACTGTTTTTT
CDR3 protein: CAWSVGTGEEFGEKLFF

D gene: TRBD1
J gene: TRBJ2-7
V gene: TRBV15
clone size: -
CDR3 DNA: TGTGCCACCAGCGGCCAGGGGGCCGGTTACGAGCAGTACTTC
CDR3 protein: CATSGQGAGYEQYF

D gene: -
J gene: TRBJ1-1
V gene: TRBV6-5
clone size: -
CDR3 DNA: TGTGCCAGCAGGCGGACAGAGTTTATGAACACTGAAGCTTTCTTT
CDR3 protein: CASRRTEFMNTEAFF

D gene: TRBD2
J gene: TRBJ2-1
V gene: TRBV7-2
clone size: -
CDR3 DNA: TGTGCCAGCAGCTCCGGGACTAGCGGGGGGGCCTCCTACAATGAGCAGTTCTTC
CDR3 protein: CASSSGTSGGASYNEQFF

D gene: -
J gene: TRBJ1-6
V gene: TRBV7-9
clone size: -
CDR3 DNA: TGTGCAGGCGGGGGAGAATATAATTCACCCCTCCACTTT
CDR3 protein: CAGGGEYNSPLHF

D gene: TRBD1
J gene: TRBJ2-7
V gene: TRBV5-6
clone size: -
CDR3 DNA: TGTGCCAGCAGCGGGGGACAGTCCTCCTACGAGCAGTACTTC
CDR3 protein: CASSGGQSSYEQYF

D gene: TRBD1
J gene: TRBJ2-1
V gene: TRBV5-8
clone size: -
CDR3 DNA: TGTGCCAGCAGCCGGACAGGGTATTCCTACAATGAGCAGTTCTTC
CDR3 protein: CASSRTGYSYNEQFF

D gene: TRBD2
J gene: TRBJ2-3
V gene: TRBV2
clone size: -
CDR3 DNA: TGTGCCAGCAGCCTAGCGGGTACCGAGACAGATACGCAGTATTTT
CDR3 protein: CASSLAGTETDTQYF

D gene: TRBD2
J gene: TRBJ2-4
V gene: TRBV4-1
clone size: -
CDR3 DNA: TGCGCCAGCAGCCAAAGGCTAGCGGGAGACATTCAGTACTTC
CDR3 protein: CASSQRLAGDIQYF

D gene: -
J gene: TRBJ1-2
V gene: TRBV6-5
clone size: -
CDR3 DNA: TGTGCCAGCAGTAAACAGGGAGTAGGCTACACCTTC
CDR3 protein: CASSKQGVGYTF

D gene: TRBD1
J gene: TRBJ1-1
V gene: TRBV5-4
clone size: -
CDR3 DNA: TGTGCCAGCAGCTTCCCGGACAGGGCCAACACTGAAGCTTTCTTT
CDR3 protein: CASSFPDRANTEAFF

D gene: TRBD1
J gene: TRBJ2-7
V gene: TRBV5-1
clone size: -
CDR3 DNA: TGCGCCAGCAGCTTAGGACTCGGGACAGGGGGCGACGAGCAGTACTTC
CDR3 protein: CASSLGLGTGGDEQYF

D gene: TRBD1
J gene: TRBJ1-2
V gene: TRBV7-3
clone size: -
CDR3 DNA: TGTGCCAGCAGCTTACAGGGGGGCTATGGCTACACCTTC
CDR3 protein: CASSLQGGYGYTF

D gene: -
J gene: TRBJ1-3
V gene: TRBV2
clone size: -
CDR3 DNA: TGTGCCAGCAGTCCCCGACAAGCCCCTGGAAACACCATATATTTT
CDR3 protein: CASSPRQAPGNTIYF

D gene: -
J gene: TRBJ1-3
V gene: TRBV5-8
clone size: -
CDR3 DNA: TGTGCCAGCAGCTTGGCCTCTGGGGCTGGGACCACCATATATTTT
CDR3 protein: CASSLASGAGTTIYF

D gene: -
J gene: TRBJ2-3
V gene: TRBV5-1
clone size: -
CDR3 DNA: TGCGCCAGCACTGGGGGAAGCACAGATACGCAGTATTTT
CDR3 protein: CASTGGSTDTQYF

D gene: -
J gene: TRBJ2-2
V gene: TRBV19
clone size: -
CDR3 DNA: TGTGCCAGTAGTATCTTTTTGGCCAGCTTCGGGGAGCTGTTTTTT
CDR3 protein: CASSIFLASFGELFF

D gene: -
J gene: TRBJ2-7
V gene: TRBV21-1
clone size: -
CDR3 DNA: TGTGCCAGCGGACGACAGGTACCCTCCTACGAGCAGTACTTC
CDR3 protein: CASGRQVPSYEQYF

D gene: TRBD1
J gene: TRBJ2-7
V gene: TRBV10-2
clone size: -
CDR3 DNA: TGCGCCAGCAGGGATGGACAGGGGCGGTCCTACGAGCAGTACTTC
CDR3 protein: CASRDGQGRSYEQYF

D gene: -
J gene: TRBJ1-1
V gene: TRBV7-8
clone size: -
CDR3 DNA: TGTGCCAGCATCGGGGGGGGTAACACTGAAGCTTTCTTT
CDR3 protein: CASIGGGNTEAFF

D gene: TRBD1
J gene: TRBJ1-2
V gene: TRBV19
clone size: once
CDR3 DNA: TGTGCCAGTAGCCCCCCCGGGACAGGGGGAGGCTATGGCTACACCTTC
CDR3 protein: CASSPPGTGGGYGYTF

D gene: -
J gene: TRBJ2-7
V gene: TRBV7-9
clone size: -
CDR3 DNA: TGTGCCAGCAGCGTACGGGACAATTCCTACGAGCAGTACTTC
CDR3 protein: CASSVRDNSYEQYF

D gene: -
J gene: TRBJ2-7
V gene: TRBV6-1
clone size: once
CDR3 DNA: TGTGCCCACGGGGCCCTAAGTGGGTCCTACGAGCAGTACTTC
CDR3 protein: CAHGALSGSYEQYF

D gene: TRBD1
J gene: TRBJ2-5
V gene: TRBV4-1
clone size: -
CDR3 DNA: TGCGCCAGCAGCCAAGATAACAGGGACAGGGAGACCCAGTACTTC
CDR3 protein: CASSQDNRDRETQYF

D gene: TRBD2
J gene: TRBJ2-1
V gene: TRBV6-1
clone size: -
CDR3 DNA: TGTGCCAGCAGTGAAGAAGGCGGGAGGGTATACAATGAGCAGTTCTTC
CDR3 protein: CASSEEGGRVYNEQFF

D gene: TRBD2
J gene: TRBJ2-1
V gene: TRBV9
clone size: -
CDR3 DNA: TGTGCCAGCAGCGGGGGGACTAGCGAGTTTGTTAATGAGCAGTTCTTC
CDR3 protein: CASSGGTSEFVNEQFF

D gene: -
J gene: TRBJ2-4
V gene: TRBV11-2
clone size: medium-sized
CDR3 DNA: TGTGCCAGCAGCTCCGGGGGGCGGACAGTGAGTTCAGCCAAAAACATTCAGTACTTC
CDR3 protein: CASSSGGRTVSSAKNIQYF

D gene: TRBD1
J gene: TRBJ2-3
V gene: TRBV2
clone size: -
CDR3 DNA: TGTGCCAGCAGTACCCAGACAGGGAGCACAGATACGCAGTATTTT
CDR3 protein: CASSTQTGSTDTQYF

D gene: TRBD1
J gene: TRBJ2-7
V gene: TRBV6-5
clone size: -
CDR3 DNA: TGTGCCAGCAGTTACTCGAGACAGGGCGGCGAGCAGTACTTC
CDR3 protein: CASSYSRQGGEQYF

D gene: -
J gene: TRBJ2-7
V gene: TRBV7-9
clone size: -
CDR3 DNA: TGTGCCAGCAGCTTAGCGGTAGCCTACGAGCAGTACTTC
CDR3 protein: CASSLAVAYEQYF

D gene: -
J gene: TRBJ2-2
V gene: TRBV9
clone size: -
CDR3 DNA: TGTGCCAGCAGCCCCTCGGGAGCAGCCGGGGAGCTGTTTTTT
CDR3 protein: CASSPSGAAGELFF

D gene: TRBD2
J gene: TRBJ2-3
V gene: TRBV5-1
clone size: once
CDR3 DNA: TGCGCCAGCAGCTCGAGCGGGAGGGGGACAGATACGCAGTATTTT
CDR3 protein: CASSSSGRGTDTQYF

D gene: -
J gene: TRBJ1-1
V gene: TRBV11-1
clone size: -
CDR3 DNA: TGTGCCAGCAGCTGGACAGTGAACACTGAAGCTTTCTTT
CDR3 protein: CASSWTVNTEAFF